This T cell receptor beta chain was documented in a study of response to subunit inactivated influenza vaccine (dated by TCRdb to between 2018 and 2020). Background for the entire study: Deep quantitative profiling of the T cell receptor repertoire was used in the study to follow responses to a trivalent subunit inactivated influenza vaccine. What the authors observed across the whole study: It was suggested by the authors that each seasonal influenza vaccination may recruit only a limited number of new T cells.

The method behind the library was RT-PCR. Instrument on record: Illumina HiSeq 2500. TCRdb trimmed the raw reads at Q25, called clones with MiXCR and kept productive beta chains. Rows with a matching CDR3 protein are joined into one entry that keeps the most common DNA and genes. Here the sample has 450,000 to 600,000 distinct CDR3 sequences; approximately 15% occur a single time. 3% of the sample is held by the ten biggest clonotypes. This clonotype was detected only a few times. It has no known antigen specificity. Per-nucleotide qualities are absent, and no much larger clonotype sits a single base away. From the cysteine up to the phenylalanine, the CDR3 has a length of 14 residues. The CDR3 DNA has 42 bases and is translated from base 1. A distance of 14 bases separates the germline ends of V and J, which lose 5 bases and 5 bases respectively.

The input for sequencing was CD4+ T cells sorted from PBMCs, taken roughly 24 months after vaccination. The clonotype was recovered from a man aged 50 to 69 who received an inactivated influenza vaccine. Donor details come from another sample of the same person, matched by shared clones. Rearrangement joined TRBV12-3 or TRBV12-4 to TRBJ2-3, with the D gene not clear enough to name. The nucleotide sequence is given as TGTGCCAGCAGTCAGACTCCTGGTGGAGATACGCAGTATTTT. Its translation is CASSQTPGGDTQYF.